A single sample is the source of the 18 T cell receptor beta chains below, sequenced in a study of lymphopenia after photon versus proton radiotherapy. Measured with immunoSEQ multiplex PCR; TCRdb has only the in-frame clones, and not every one. The data contain 55,000 to 70,000 clones, 75% to 90% of them singletons. This sample comprised peripheral blood, obtained from a patient treated with photon-based radiotherapy. These TCRs come from a man aged 35 to 55 with gastric cancer.

The chain links TRBV25-1 to TRBJ2-1, with D perhaps matching TRBD2 (7 bases). This CDR3 contains 10 residues. Trimming took off 6 bases at V and 15 bases at J, with 12 bases between the two ends. In germline, CDR1 is MGHDK, CDR2 SYGVNS. In DNA form, the CDR3 reads TGTGCCAGCAGAGGGAGGGGGTGGTTCTTC. As protein: CASRGRGWFF.

The chain joins TRBV7-8 to TRBJ2-7; weak D call: TRBD1 (5 bases). Per the germline V gene, CDR1 is SGHVS and CDR2 is FQNEAQ. The CDR3 length is 14 residues. Trimming shortened V by 5 bases and J by 1 base, and 12 bases separated the two germline ends. CDR3 protein: CASSRRPGSYEQYF. CDR3 in DNA: TGTGCCAGCAGCCGACGGCCAGGGTCCTACGAGCAGTACTTC.

The chain couples TRBV28 to TRBJ1-2; no clear D. The V gene lost 3 bases and the J gene lost 1 base, with 6 bases spanning the gap. The germline V gene has CDR1 MDHEN and CDR2 SYDVKM. The CDR3 runs 13 residues. The CDR3 DNA reads TGTGCCAGCAGTTTGGGGATTAACTATGGCTACACCTTC. This encodes CASSLGINYGYTF.

The chain joins TRBV7-2 to TRBJ2-7; TRBD1 or TRBD2 may be the D gene (6 bases each). V lost 0 bases and J lost 5, with 11 bases in between. The CDR3 covers 14 residues. Germline V gene data show CDR1 as SGHTA and CDR2 as FQGNSA. Here the CDR3 reads CASSLAGGGDEQYF. The CDR3 DNA reads as TGTGCCAGCAGCTTAGCGGGGGGCGGTGACGAGCAGTACTTC.

The chain is built from TRBV10-3 and TRBJ1-1; 8 bases match TRBD1. V was clipped by 0 bases and J by 1 base; unmatched bases: 4. The CDR3 is 16 residues long. Germline CDR1 and CDR2: ENHRY and SYGVKD. CDR3 loop: CAISESTGEKNTEAFF. In nucleotides, the CDR3 is TGTGCCATCAGTGAGTCGACAGGGGAGAAGAACACTGAAGCTTTCTTT.

This clone turned up a few times. This rearrangement joins TRBV12-5 to TRBJ2-6, with unresolved D. The V end was cut by 6 bases, the J end by 5 bases, with 2 bases between. The CDR3 loop spans 11 amino acids. Germline-derived CDR1 and CDR2 are LGHNT and FRNRAP. CDR3 sequence: CASGRANVLTF. The CDR3 DNA sequence: TGTGCTAGTGGCAGGGCCAACGTCCTGACTTTC. Complete variable domain (other parts from reference TRBV12-5 and TRBJ2-6): DARVTQTPRHKVTEMGQEVTMRCQPILGHNTVFWYRQTMMQGLELLAYFRNRAPLDDSGMPKDRFSAEMPDATLATLKIQPSEPRDSAVYFCASGRANVLTFGAGSRLTVL.

This clone was seen more than once but under ten times. This rearrangement joins TRBV2 to TRBJ2-1; tentative D call: TRBD2 (6 bases). Germline-derived CDR1 and CDR2 are SNHLY and FYNNEI. Trimming removed 4 bases at V and 4 bases at J, with 11 bases between. The CDR3 loop spans 14 amino acids. CDR3 bases: TGTGCCAGCAGTGTGGGGGGAGCATACAATGAGCAGTTCTTC. This sequence encodes CASSVGGAYNEQFF.

This chain uses TRBV23-1 with TRBJ1-6; no clear D gene. TRBV23-1 is reported as an ORF; its role is uncertain. V gave up 3 bases and J gave up 4 bases, with 22 bases separating them. CDR3 length equals 19 residues. The CDR3 DNA reads TGCGCCAGCAGTCAGCCTCGATCCTGCCGAAAAAGGTATAATTCACCCCTCCACTTT. Protein: CASSQPRSCRKRYNSPLHF.

This chain links TRBV5-4 with TRBJ2-2; D unclear. The germline CDR1 and CDR2 sequences are SGHNT and YYREEE (reference sequence). The CDR3 spans 16 residues. Trimming cost V 4 bases and J 4 bases, with 17 bases left between them. CDR3 in amino acids: CASSPLGAPVTGELFF. In DNA form, the CDR3 reads TGTGCCAGCAGCCCCTTGGGTGCCCCGGTCACCGGGGAGCTGTTTTTT.

This clone was detected once. The chain recombines TRBV2 with TRBJ1-2; 9 bases fit TRBD1. Trimming at V came to 7 bases and at J to 7 bases, leaving 7 bases not matched to a gene. The CDR3 sequence is 13 residues long. Per germline, CDR1 SNHLY and CDR2 FYNNEI. CDR3 nucleotide sequence: TGTGCCAGCAACTTGGACAGGGGTGGTGGCTACACCTTC. Protein: CASNLDRGGGYTF. The full variable domain, with the rest looked up from reference TRBV2 and TRBJ1-2, is EPEVTQTPSHQVTQMGQEVILRCVPISNHLYFYWYRQILGQKVEFLVSFYNNEISEKSEIFDDQFSVERPDGSNFTLKIRSTKLEDSAMYFCASNLDRGGGYTFGSGTRLTVV.

The V and J genes are TRBV18 and TRBJ2-5; D is perhaps TRBD1 (5 bases). V gave up 6 bases and J gave up 5 bases, with 19 bases separating them. The CDR3 has 15 residues. CDR1 is KGHSH and CDR2 is LQKENI in the germline V gene. CDR3 residues: CASSPTNRYLETQYF. CDR3 bases: TGTGCCAGCTCTCCAACGAACAGGTACCTGGAGACCCAGTACTTC.

The rearrangement links TRBV5-5 to TRBJ2-3; D perhaps matches TRBD1 (6 bases). The ends were cut back, 6 bases at V and 2 bases at J, with 13 bases in the middle. CDR1 is SGHKS, CDR2 YYEKEE, per germline (reference sequence). This CDR3 comprises 14 residues. DNA for the CDR3: TGTGCCAGCACCGACAGGACATACACAGATACGCAGTATTTT. Amino acids: CASTDRTYTDTQYF.

The V and J genes are TRBV7-3 and TRBJ2-1, with D perhaps assigned TRBD1 or TRBD2 (6 bases each). Germline V gene data show CDR1 as SGHTA and CDR2 as FQGTGA. Trimming pared 2 bases from V and 2 bases from J, leaving 10 bases between. The CDR3 runs to 15 residues. DNA for the CDR3: TGTGCCAGCAGCTTAGGGGGCGGGGCCTACAATGAGCAGTTCTTC. The encoded protein is CASSLGGGAYNEQFF.

The rearrangement uses TRBV19 and TRBJ1-4; D is undetermined. Trimming removed 10 bases at V and 4 bases at J, with 13 bases between. Germline CDR1 and CDR2: LNHDA and SQIVND (reference sequence). The length of the CDR3 is 13 residues. The CDR3 loop reads CATTKALNEKLFF. CDR3 bases: TGTGCCACCACAAAGGCCCTTAATGAAAAACTGTTTTTT.

The genes are TRBV4-3 and TRBJ1-2; D is unresolved. Looked up from germline, CDR1 is LGHNA and CDR2 is YSLEER. The CDR3 contains 13 residues. V was pared by 1 base and J by 5 bases, with 8 bases between. Here the CDR3 DNA reads TGCGCCAGCAGCCAAGGCAGCGCTTATGGCTACACCTTC. Translating it yields CASSQGSAYGYTF.

Of note for this clone: Compared with germline, one end of the junction differs, possibly owing to a read error. V and J are TRBV7-7 and TRBJ2-5; no clear D. This CDR3 contains 13 residues. Per germline, CDR1 SSHAT and CDR2 FNYEAQ (reference sequence). CDR3 loop: CASSPAVQETQYF. DNA of the CDR3: TGTGCTAGCAGTCCCGCGGTACAAGAGACCCAGTACTTC.

The chain combines TRBV7-9 with TRBJ1-1, with D perhaps TRBD1 (6 bases). V lost 0 bases and J lost 10, with 9 bases in between. The CDR3 is 12 amino acids. The germline V gene has CDR1 SEHNR and CDR2 FQNEAQ (reference sequence). CDR3 region: CASSLALQGAFF. The CDR3 nucleotides are TGTGCCAGCAGCTTAGCGCTACAGGGAGCTTTCTTT.

This clone was detected only once. J is TRBJ1-2 and V is TRBV7-2; D gene unclear. The CDR3 has 13 amino acids. Trimming cost V 1 base and J 2 bases, with 5 bases left between them. CDR1 and CDR2 from the germline V gene are SGHTA and FQGNSA. CDR3 sequence reads: CASSLGPNYGYTF. The DNA of the CDR3 is TGTGCCAGCAGCTTAGGTCCGAACTATGGCTACACCTTC.